The present TCR beta chain was sequenced within a study of cytomegalovirus exposure and HLA in healthy donors. The PCR was carried out with 60 Vbeta primers and 13 Jbeta primers. Only in-frame clones appear in the TCRdb table, and some are missing; sequencing was by immunoSEQ multiplex PCR. Of 63,000 or so clones listed, roughly 80% are singletons. Material: PBMCs. This TCR derives from a woman between 25 and 40 years old in good health and CMV-seropositive.

The CDR3 reads CASSSGQGQYF. CDR3 nucleotide sequence: TGTGCCAGCAGCTCAGGACAGGGACAGTACTTC. The chain carries TRBV7-2 and TRBJ2-7; TRBD1 matches 8 bases. This CDR3 is 11 amino acids long. Germline CDR1 and CDR2: SGHTA and FQGNSA. J lost 10 bases, V lost 4 bases, and 3 bases had no gene match.